A single sample gave rise to the 15 T cell receptor beta chains below, sequenced in a study of blood T cell repertoires in COVID-19. Data came from immunoSEQ multiplex PCR; TCRdb stores just in-frame clones and leaves some out. In the table there are approximately 200,000 clones, 87% of which are singletons. Sequencing input: PBMCs or T cells enriched from blood (not recorded which). These receptors were obtained from a woman between 25 and 40 years old who had recovered from COVID-19.

The chain couples TRBV2 to TRBJ1-1, with TRBD1 as a possible D gene (5 bases). Germline loops: CDR1 SNHLY, CDR2 FYNNEI. Trimming removed 2 bases at V and 7 bases at J, with 14 bases between. The CDR3 sequence is 14 residues long. The CDR3 region is CASSEFETASEAFF. In nucleotides, the CDR3 is TGTGCCAGCAGTGAATTCGAGACAGCTAGTGAAGCTTTCTTT.

The chain has TRBV7-6 and TRBJ2-5; TRBD2 matches 12 bases. The CDR3 contains 16 residues. Germline CDR1 SGHVS, CDR2 FNYEAQ. The trim removed 5 bases at V and 1 base at J, leaving 5 bases unmatched. The CDR3: CASSLTSGGIQETQYF. The CDR3 nucleotides read TGTGCCAGCAGCCTTACTAGCGGGGGGATCCAAGAGACCCAGTACTTC.

The rearrangement links TRBV9 to TRBJ1-2; maybe TRBD1 (6 bases). V was trimmed by 0 bases and J by 4 bases, leaving 10 bases between them. CDR3 length equals 14 residues. The germline gives CDR1 SGDLS, CDR2 YYNGEE. The CDR3 is CASSVAGEIYGYTF. Here the CDR3 DNA reads TGTGCCAGCAGCGTAGCAGGGGAGATCTATGGCTACACCTTC.

The V gene is TRBV27, the J gene TRBJ2-4; D might be TRBD2 (5 bases). Germline CDR1 MNHEY, CDR2 SMNVEV (reference sequence). The V and J ends lost 5 bases and 6 bases respectively, with 20 bases between them. The CDR3 is 16 amino acids. The CDR3 nucleotides read TGTGCCAGCAGTCAACTAGGTGGAGGAGCAGGAAACATTCAGTACTTC. Amino acid sequence: CASSQLGGGAGNIQYF.

As concerns this clone: Other DNA variants within this sample encode the same CDR3. J is TRBJ1-5 and V is TRBV28; 8 positions agree with TRBD1. With V trimmed by 1 base and J by 2 bases, 1 base remained unmatched. Germline CDR1 and CDR2: MDHEN and SYDVKM. This CDR3 has 15 amino acids. CDR3: CASSLSGGGNQPQHF. CDR3 DNA: TGTGCCAGCAGTTTATCAGGGGGCGGCAATCAGCCCCAGCATTTT.

CDR3 DNA: TGTGCCAGTAAGGACAGGAACTATGGCTACACCTTC. It specifies CASKDRNYGYTF. The chain uses TRBV19 and TRBJ1-2; 7 positions match TRBD1. The CDR3 consists of 12 residues. Germline V gene sequence: CDR1 LNHDA, CDR2 SQIVND (reference sequence). Trimming at V came to 7 bases and at J to 2 bases, leaving 1 base not matched to a gene.

The gene calls are TRBV2 and TRBJ2-4, with TRBD2 matching over 8 bases. V lost 8 bases, J lost 10 bases, and 13 bases stayed unmatched. From germline, CDR1 is SNHLY and CDR2 FYNNEI. The CDR3 spans 14 residues. In DNA, the CDR3 is TGTGCCAGCCTAGCCAGGCGGGGGGAGGGGATTCAGTACTTC. It codes for CASLARRGEGIQYF.

The rearrangement links TRBV5-1 to TRBJ2-7; the match to TRBD1 covers 7 bases. CDR3 length: 13 amino acids. V was pared by 1 base and J by 3 bases, with 1 base of the junction left unmatched. CDR1 is SGHRS and CDR2 is YFSETQ in the germline V gene. CDR3 coding DNA: TGCGCCAGCAGCTTGCGGACAGGCTACGAGCAGTACTTC. The encoded protein is CASSLRTGYEQYF.

This sequence joins TRBV7-8 and TRBJ2-7, with TRBD2 identical over 8 bases. The CDR3 totals 15 residues. Losses at the gene ends were 5 bases for V and 2 bases for J; bases not matched to a gene: 8. In germline, CDR1 is SGHVS, CDR2 FQNEAQ. CDR3 sequence: CASSTQTSGTYEQYF. The CDR3 nucleotides are TGTGCCAGCAGCACTCAAACTAGCGGCACCTACGAGCAGTACTTC.

The J gene is TRBJ1-4, the V gene TRBV5-6; possible D gene TRBD1, 6 bases. Between the trimmed V and J ends, which lost 0 bases and 7 bases, there was a span of 13 bases. The CDR3 extends over 15 amino acids. Germline-derived CDR1 and CDR2 are SGHDT and YYEEEE. CDR3 coding DNA: TGTGCCAGCAGCTTGGCCGGGGGGGCGAGTGAAAAACTGTTTTTT. Its translation is CASSLAGGASEKLFF. Full variable domain (outside the CDR3, taken from reference TRBV5-6 and TRBJ1-4): DAGVTQSPTHLIKTRGQQVTLRCSPKSGHDTVSWYQQALGQGPQFIFQYYEEEERQRGNFPDRFSGHQFPNYSSELNVNALLLGDSALYLCASSLAGGASEKLFFGSGTQLSVL.

Note on this clone: The sample has other DNA sequences that encode this CDR3 too. This chain uses TRBV7-3 with TRBJ2-7, with unresolved D. This CDR3 spans 13 amino acids. CDR1 and CDR2 (germline): SGHTA, FQGTGA. V lost 3 bases and J 1 base, leaving 7 bases between the germline ends. The CDR3 protein is CASSLGRSYEQYF. The CDR3 coding sequence is TGTGCCAGCAGCTTGGGCAGGTCCTACGAGCAGTACTTC.

V is TRBV19 and J is TRBJ1-2, with 10 bases matching TRBD1. V gave up 6 bases and J gave up 0 bases; unmatched junction bases: 7. The CDR3 covers 16 residues. The V gene's germline CDR1 is LNHDA and CDR2 SQIVND (reference sequence). CDR3 residues: CASRKGQGTANYGYTF. As DNA, the CDR3 is TGTGCCAGTAGGAAGGGACAGGGGACTGCTAACTATGGCTACACCTTC.

Regarding this clone: Other nucleotide sequences in the sample specify the same CDR3. The J gene is TRBJ2-7, the V gene TRBV12-3 or TRBV12-4, with 7 positions matching TRBD1. Trimming removed 1 base from V and 3 bases from J; junction bases left unmatched: 0. The CDR3 has 13 amino acids. CDR3 in amino acids: CASSLGQGYEQYF. In DNA, the CDR3 is TGTGCCAGCAGTTTAGGACAGGGCTACGAGCAGTACTTC.

For the CDR3, the DNA is TGCGCCAGCAGCCAAGAAATACACAGGGGTAACTATGGCTACACCTTC. It is translated as CASSQEIHRGNYGYTF. V gene TRBV4-3 combines with J gene TRBJ1-2; 7 nucleotides match TRBD1. Germline V gene sequence: CDR1 LGHNA, CDR2 YSLEER. This CDR3 contains 16 residues. With V trimmed by 0 bases and J by 1 base, 5 bases remained unmatched.

The count of this clone is one. This sequence joins TRBV3-1 (or the pseudogene TRBV3-2) and TRBJ1-5; D may be TRBD1 (5 bases). This CDR3 is 15 amino acids long. CDR1 is LGHDT and CDR2 is YNNKEL in the germline V gene (reference sequence). V was pared by 2 bases and J by 1 base, with 9 bases between. Written as DNA, the CDR3 is TGTGCCAGCAGCCAACGGGGGATAAGCAATCAGCCCCAGCATTTT. Amino acids: CASSQRGISNQPQHF.